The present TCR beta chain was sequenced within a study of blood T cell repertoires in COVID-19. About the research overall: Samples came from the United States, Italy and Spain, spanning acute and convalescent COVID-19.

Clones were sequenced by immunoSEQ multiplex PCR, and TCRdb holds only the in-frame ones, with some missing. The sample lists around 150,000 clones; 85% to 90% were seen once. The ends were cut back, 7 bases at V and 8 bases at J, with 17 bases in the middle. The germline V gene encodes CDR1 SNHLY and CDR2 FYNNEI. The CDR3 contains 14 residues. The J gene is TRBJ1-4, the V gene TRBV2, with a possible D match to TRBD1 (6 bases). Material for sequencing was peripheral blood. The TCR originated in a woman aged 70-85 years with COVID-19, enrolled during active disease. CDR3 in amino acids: CASTQGGVGEKLFF. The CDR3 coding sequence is TGTGCCAGCACCCAAGGGGGGGTTGGCGAAAAACTGTTTTTT.